A selection of T cell receptor beta chains follows, all from one sample in a study of CD8+CD57+ T cells in acquired aplastic anemia. TCRdb re-analysed the reads in MiXCR, keeping a single row per CDR3 protein. Of around 250,000 distinct CDR3 sequences in the sample, roughly 80% are singletons; the top ten hold around 40%. Material for sequencing was sorted CD4+, CD8+, or CD8+CD57+ T cells (not recorded which) from PBMCs. These receptors were collected from a human donor with aplastic anemia. CDR3s include the opening cysteine and the closing phenylalanine or tryptophan. The order of the fields is CDR3 protein, CDR3 DNA, D gene, V gene, J gene, clone size. A D gene is named only where the DNA matches it firmly. Clone size appears in some rows only: once, few, many, or a class for an expanded clone.

CASSISAPAGETDTQYF,TGTGCCAGTAGTATCAGCGCGCCAGCGGGAGAGACCGATACGCAGTATTTT,TRBD2,TRBV7-3,TRBJ2-3,.
CASSLGGNADTLF,TGTGCCAGCAGCTTAGGGGGAAATGCCGATACGCTGTTT,.,TRBV7-8,TRBJ1-4,once
CASSLDLRGNYTF,TGTGCCAGCAGCTTAGATCTAAGAGGGAACTACACCTTC,.,TRBV5-1,TRBJ1-2,.
CSARDLGDRDTDTQYF,TGCAGTGCTAGAGATCTTGGGGACAGGGACACAGATACGCAGTATTTT,TRBD1,TRBV20-1,TRBJ2-3,.
CASGDGGHRYAVFF,.,.,TRBV7-8,TRBJ2-3,.
CASSLDLTGNTKEYF,TGTGCCAGCAGCTTAGATCTAACAGGGAACACTAAAGAGTATTTT,.,TRBV11-3,TRBJ2-3,.
CASSLAGQGSGYTF,TGTGCCAGCAGCTTAGCGGGACAGGGAAGTGGCTACACCTTC,TRBD1,TRBV7-6,TRBJ1-2,.
CASSHPTVNQPQHF,TGTGCCAGCAGCCACCCGACAGTCAATCAGCCCCAGCATTTT,.,TRBV7-2,TRBJ1-5,.
CASSLTSESGDTQYF,TGTGCCAGCAGCTTAACAAGCGAGAGCGGCGATACGCAGTATTTT,.,TRBV7-9,TRBJ2-3,.
CASGVRVTDTQYF,TGTGCCAGCGGGGTTCGGGTCACAGATACGCAGTATTTT,.,TRBV7-9,TRBJ2-3,.
CASSLGETGNTEPFF,TGTGCCAGCAGCTTGGGGGAGACAGGGAACACTGAACCTTTCTTT,TRBD1,TRBV7-9,TRBJ1-1,.
CASSLGEAAGNAPFHF,TGTGCCAGCAGCTTGGGGGAGGCGGCAGGTAATGCACCTTTCCACTTT,.,TRBV7-2,TRBJ1-6,once
CASSARGVQETQYF,TGTGCCAGCAGTGCTCGGGGTGTCCAAGAGACCCAGTACTTC,.,TRBV2,TRBJ2-5,.
CASSEGGQSTGTDTQYF,TGTGCCAGCAGCGAAGGGGGGCAGAGCACAGGTACAGATACGCAGTATTTT,.,TRBV9,TRBJ2-3,.
CATSRGTPGRHEQYF,TGTGCCACCAGCAGAGGGACCCCAGGAAGACACGAGCAGTACTTC,.,TRBV15,TRBJ2-7,.
CASGEAGRDTQYF,TGTGCCAGCGGGGAAGCGGGCAGAGATACGCAGTATTTT,.,TRBV7-8,TRBJ2-3,.
CASSVDGYEQLDAEAFF,TGTGCCAGCAGCGTAGATGGCTATGAGCAGTTGGACGCTGAAGCTTTCTTT,.,TRBV7-8,TRBJ1-1,.
CASSLGGGPDKQYFF,TGTGCCAGCAGCTTAGGGGGGGGACCCGATAAGCAGTATTTCTTC,TRBD2,TRBV7-8,TRBJ2-1,.
CASSYSTGTSGGAVHTQYF,TGTGCCAGCAGTTACTCGACGGGGACTAGCGGGGGGGCCGTACATACGCAGTATTTT,TRBD2,TRBV7-2,TRBJ2-3,.
CASGDGRRDTKYF,TGTGCCAGCGGGGATGGGAGAAGAGATACGAAGTATTTT,.,TRBV7-9,TRBJ2-3,.
CSAKIGDTEAFF,TGCAGTGCTAAGATAGGGGACACTGAAGCTTTCTTT,.,TRBV20-1,TRBJ1-1,few
CASSDGGIQAQSF,TGTGCCAGCAGTGATGGGGGGATCCAAGCGCAGTCCTTC,.,TRBV9,TRBJ2-1,.